Sequencing of this TCR beta chain was carried out in a study of CXCR3-negative and CXCR3-positive naive CD8 T cells. General study points: Hydrophobicity was higher for TRB CDR3s found in CXCR3-positive naive cells than in CXCR3-negative naive cells. In cryopreserved cells, CXCR3 expression partially decreased, and fresh PBMCs were used in most assays. Similar TRBV-TRBJ usage was seen in naive cells (both CXCR3-negative and CXCR3-positive), but memory cells differed.

Points on this clonotype: The antigen is not known.

All CD8+ T cell subsets were sorted in triplicate at 300,000 cells each. CD45RO-CCR7+CD27+CD95- cells counted as naive CD8+ T cells. Germline V gives CDR1 SQVTM, CDR2 ANQGSEA. The CDR3 has 13 residues. UMI-labeled 5' RACE TRB cDNA libraries were prepared from the cells. Reprocessing the 5' RACE reads, TCRdb reports a single entry for every CDR3 protein and omits DNA. This sample's table reports tens of thousands of distinct CDR3 sequences. Source material: naive CXCR3+ CD8+ T cells from blood. Subset denoted: CD45RO-CCR7+CD27+CD95- naive CD8+ T cells expressing CXCR3 (TNR3+). The J gene is TRBJ2-7, the V gene TRBV29-1; TCRdb selects TRBD1, and the lack of DNA leaves this call unchecked. This TCR derives from a human donor in good health. Some clones in this sample may be carry-over from other donors' samples. The CDR3 reads CSVVRQGAYEQYF.